A single sample is the source of the 18 T cell receptor beta chains below, sequenced in a study of T cells in Graves' hyperthyroidism and ophthalmopathy (dated by TCRdb to between 2018 and 2021). Receptor amplification or capture employed multiplex PCR. Sequenced on an Illumina HiSeq 2000. TCR beta CDR3 regions were amplified from RNA transcripts. The TCR CDR3 was subjected to a first round of RT-PCR using the HTBI primer set and the Qiagen OneStep RT-PCR kit. The public reads were reanalyzed by TCRdb: fastp trimming at Q25, MiXCR alignment, in-frame beta chains only. Rows with a matching CDR3 protein are joined into one entry that keeps the most common DNA and genes. The sample table contains about 610,000 distinct CDR3 sequences; only one count was recorded for roughly 15% of them. Around 4.1% of the sample is held by the ten biggest clonotypes. The source material was blood. The source is a woman aged 40-49 years with Graves' ophthalmopathy.

This clonotype was recorded many times. The chain joins TRBV20-1 to TRBJ1-5; TRBD1 is a possible D gene (6 bases). The ends were cut back, 2 bases at V and 4 bases at J, with 9 bases in the middle. Germline V gives CDR1 DFQATT, CDR2 SNEGSKA (reference sequence). The CDR3 runs 13 residues. The CDR3, as DNA: TGCAGTGCTAGATCGGACAGAAATCAGCCCCAGCATTTT. Translation gives CSARSDRNQPQHF.

At least ten counts were recorded for this clonotype. The chain employs TRBV20-1 and TRBJ2-7; 7 nucleotides align to TRBD2. This CDR3 spans 12 amino acids. The J segment lost 3 bases and the V segment lost 5 bases, leaving 4 bases of the junction unmatched. The V gene's germline CDR1 is DFQATT and CDR2 SNEGSKA (reference sequence). The CDR3 region is CSAQSGNYEQYF. The CDR3 DNA follows: TGCAGTGCTCAAAGCGGGAACTACGAGCAGTACTTC.

The V and J genes are TRBV20-1 and TRBJ2-7, with a tentative D call TRBD1 (5 bases). This CDR3 spans 13 amino acids. The V end lost 5 bases, the J end lost 0 bases, and 11 bases lay between the germline ends. Germline V lookup: CDR1 DFQATT, CDR2 SNEGSKA (reference sequence). CDR3 loop: CSAGTGASYEQYF. CDR3 DNA: TGCAGTGCTGGCACAGGAGCCTCCTACGAGCAGTACTTC.

The V gene is TRBV28, the J gene TRBJ1-1; D remains unclear. The CDR3 runs to 14 residues. The germline gives CDR1 MDHEN, CDR2 SYDVKM. Trimming stripped 5 bases from V and 4 bases from J, with 14 bases between. For the CDR3, the DNA is TGTGCCAGCAGTCACGTAGGTGTGGGCACTGAAGCTTTCTTT. This translates into CASSHVGVGTEAFF.

There are many counts of this clonotype. The rearrangement uses TRBV6-1 and TRBJ2-5; tentatively, D is TRBD2 (5 bases). V lost 5 bases and J lost 5, with 15 bases in between. Germline V CDR1 and CDR2: MNHNS, SASEGT. The length of the CDR3 is 14 residues. CDR3 protein: CASSLGAVSETQYF. For the CDR3, the DNA is TGTGCCAGCAGTCTGGGAGCTGTTTCGGAGACCCAGTACTTC.

This clonotype was seen only a few times. This chain links TRBV11-2 with TRBJ2-3; D could derive from TRBD1 or TRBD2 (5 bases each). From germline, CDR1 is SGHAT and CDR2 FQNNGV. Trimming cost V 3 bases and J 2 bases, with 18 bases left between them. The CDR3 length is 17 residues. As DNA, the CDR3 is TGTGCCAGCAGCTTTCGGAGGATCGACAGCTACACAGATACGCAGTATTTT. As protein: CASSFRRIDSYTDTQYF.

The V gene is TRBV2, the J gene TRBJ2-6, with D perhaps TRBD1 (6 bases). The CDR3 has 16 amino acids. The V end was cut by 2 bases, the J end by 1 base, with 9 bases between. Germline values: CDR1 SNHLY, CDR2 FYNNEI. CDR3 amino acids: CASSEPGVSGANVLTF. In DNA form, the CDR3 reads TGTGCCAGCAGTGAACCAGGGGTTTCTGGGGCCAACGTCCTGACTTTC.

This clonotype has ten or more counts. V gene TRBV19 combines with J gene TRBJ1-5; 10 bases line up with TRBD1. V shed 6 bases, J shed 4 bases, and the junction held 9 bases outside the gene matches. CDR3 length: 16 residues. Germline CDR1 is LNHDA and CDR2 is SQIVND (reference sequence). The CDR3 reads CASRSRTGGINQPQHF. For the CDR3, the DNA is TGTGCCAGTAGAAGCCGGACAGGGGGAATAAATCAGCCCCAGCATTTT. Looking up the rest from reference TRBV19 and TRBJ1-5 gives the full variable domain: DGGITQSPKYLFRKEGQNVTLSCEQNLNHDAMYWYRQDPGQGLRLIYYSQIVNDFQKGDIAEGYSVSREKKESFPLTVTSAQKNPTAFYLCASRSRTGGINQPQHFGDGTRLSIL.

The CDR3 loop reads CAWSPPGGSTEAFF. CDR3 DNA sequence: TGTGCCTGGAGTCCACCGGGGGGGAGCACTGAAGCTTTCTTT. This chain links TRBV30 with TRBJ1-1; TRBD1 is a possible D gene (5 bases). The ends were cut back, 2 bases at V and 4 bases at J, with 14 bases in the middle. CDR3 length equals 14 residues. CDR1 and CDR2 from the germline V gene are GTSNPN and SVGIG (reference sequence).

In its sample, this clonotype was seen many times. The V and J genes are TRBV20-1 and TRBJ2-7; the D gene is possibly TRBD1 (5 bases). The CDR3 has 14 amino acids. Germline V gene lookup returns CDR1 DFQATT and CDR2 SNEGSKA (reference sequence). V was trimmed by 3 bases and J by 6 bases, leaving 18 bases between them. In DNA form, the CDR3 reads TGCAGTGCTAGCAGGCAGGGAAGGTCCGGCGAGCAGTACTTC. Translating it yields CSASRQGRSGEQYF.

This clonotype occurred many times. J is TRBJ1-2 and V is TRBV29-1; D call uncertain. V lost 3 bases and J lost 3, with 8 bases in between. The CDR3 loop spans 12 amino acids. Per germline, CDR1 SQVTM and CDR2 ANQGSEA. CDR3 protein: CSVEELYYGYTF. CDR3 nucleotide sequence: TGCAGCGTTGAGGAACTCTACTATGGCTACACCTTC.

This clonotype came up many times. An end of the junction does not agree with germline; a read error may underlie this. V gene TRBV5-1 combines with J gene TRBJ2-5; the D is unclear. Per germline, CDR1 SGHRS and CDR2 YFSETQ. The CDR3 runs to 11 residues. The CDR3: CASSSAETQYF. The CDR3 coding sequence is TGTGCCAGCAGCTCGGCCGAGACCCAGTACTTC.

This clonotype was recorded at least ten times. The rearrangement joins TRBV3-1 to TRBJ1-5; possibly TRBD1 for D (6 bases). Germline assignment: CDR1 LGHDT and CDR2 YNNKEL (reference sequence). The CDR3 length is 16 residues. The V end was cut by 3 bases, the J end by 2 bases, with 14 bases between. The CDR3 DNA reads as TGTGCCAGCAGCCACGGGGGGCGAGGCGGCAATCAGCCCCAGCATTTT. Residues: CASSHGGRGGNQPQHF.

As concerns this clonotype: A much larger clone lies a single base off, so this may be a read error. This sequence joins TRBV28 and TRBJ1-2; D gene ambiguous. The CDR3 extends over 12 amino acids. In germline, CDR1 is MDHEN, CDR2 SYDVKM. The ends were cut back, 3 bases at V and 8 bases at J, with 10 bases in the middle. The CDR3 nucleotides are TGTGCCAGCAGTTTCGGCATGGAGGGCTACACCTTC. As protein: CASSFGMEGYTF.

The rearrangement joins TRBV10-2 to TRBJ2-5; TRBD2 matches 14 bases. Germline V gene sequence: CDR1 WSHSY, CDR2 SAAADI. With V trimmed by 5 bases and J by 5 bases, 7 bases remained unmatched. CDR3 length equals 16 residues. For the CDR3, the DNA is TGCGCCAGCAGTCGGACTAGCGGGAGGTCGTGGGAGACCCAGTACTTC. Its translation: CASSRTSGRSWETQYF.

Many counts were recorded for this clonotype. The rearrangement uses TRBV6-5 and TRBJ2-1; D unclear. This CDR3 has 15 amino acids. V dropped 6 bases and J dropped 4 bases, with 16 bases sitting between them. Germline CDR1 is MNHEY and CDR2 is SVGAGI. CDR3 in DNA: TGTGCCAGCAGAGCTCCCAGACGGTCTTACAATGAGCAGTTCTTC. Protein product: CASRAPRRSYNEQFF.

This clonotype was detected many times. The V call is TRBV28, the J call TRBJ1-2; TRBD1 is a possible D gene (5 bases). V was shortened by 2 bases and J by 8 bases, with 15 bases between the two germline ends. The CDR3 spans 14 residues. CDR1 and CDR2 from the germline V gene are MDHEN and SYDVKM. CDR3 nucleotides: TGTGCCAGCAGTTTAGGTGCGGGGGGAAGGGGCTACACCTTC. It specifies CASSLGAGGRGYTF.

The count of this clonotype is one. V and J are TRBV29-1 and TRBJ2-2, with 9 bases lining up with TRBD2. CDR1 is SQVTM and CDR2 is ANQGSEA in the germline V gene. CDR3 length: 16 residues. Germline trimming cut 4 bases from V and 0 bases from J; bases unmatched to any gene: 6. CDR3 amino acids: CSVGLAGPANTGELFF. DNA for the CDR3: TGCAGCGTTGGTCTAGCGGGACCAGCGAACACCGGGGAGCTGTTTTTT.